These T cell receptor beta chains were read from a single sample in a study of metastatic and nonmetastatic thyroid tumors. Via MiXCR, TCRdb re-called the PCR reads. Of almost 35,000 clones in the sample, approximately 34% were seen once. What was sequenced was tumor tissue. The receptors were sampled from a female donor with papillary thyroid cancer or a benign thyroid nodule (not recorded which). Some clones in this sample may be carry-over from other donors' samples. Each CDR3 is given with its conserved first and last residue. D genes are given only for firm matches. Clone size is not always given. Where it is, it says once, few, many or a class for expanded clones.

d_gene,j_gene,abundance,v_gene,CDR3aa,CDR3nt
NA,TRBJ1-3,few,TRBV12-3/TRBV12-4,CASSFGFSGNTIYF,TGTGCCAGCAGTTTCGGCTTCTCTGGAAACACCATATATTTT
TRBD2,TRBJ2-3,NA,TRBV20-1,CSARLAGVVSSTDTQYF,TGCAGTGCGAGACTAGCGGGAGTAGTTTCTAGCACAGATACGCAGTATTTT
TRBD1,TRBJ2-3,few,TRBV6-1,CASSQGTGGITSTDTQYF,TGTGCCAGCAGTCAAGGGACAGGTGGAATAACTAGCACAGATACGCAGTATTTT
TRBD2,TRBJ2-1,NA,TRBV20-1,CSAFSGRVLHEQFF,TGCAGTGCCTTCAGCGGGAGAGTCCTCCATGAGCAGTTCTTC
NA,TRBJ2-7,few,TRBV6-1,CASSEAPGAPSEQYF,TGTGCCAGCAGTGAAGCCCCGGGGGCGCCCAGCGAGCAGTACTTC
NA,TRBJ2-7,few,TRBV12-3/TRBV12-4,CASSPGSYEQYF,TGTGCCAGCAGCCCAGGGTCTTACGAGCAGTACTTC
NA,TRBJ2-1,NA,TRBV6-2/TRBV6-3,CASSATRGGYNEQFF,TGTGCCAGCAGTGCCACTAGAGGGGGATACAATGAGCAGTTCTTC
NA,TRBJ2-5,NA,TRBV6-1,CASSEPEARRDQETQYF,TGTGCCAGCAGTGAACCCGAAGCGCGGAGGGACCAAGAGACCCAGTACTTC
NA,TRBJ2-7,few,TRBV28,CASSLSPQGWGEQYF,TGTGCCAGCAGTTTATCTCCACAGGGCTGGGGCGAGCAGTACTTC
TRBD1,TRBJ1-5,NA,TRBV20-1,CSARETGGGNQPQHF,TGCAGTGCTAGAGAAACAGGGGGCGGCAATCAGCCCCAGCATTTT
NA,TRBJ1-3,NA,TRBV30,CAWSLWGVGNTIYF,TGTGCCTGGAGTCTGTGGGGGGTTGGAAACACCATATATTTT
NA,TRBJ1-2,many,TRBV6-2/TRBV6-3,CASSYGFANYGYTF,TGTGCCAGCAGTTACGGGTTCGCTAACTATGGCTACACCTTC
TRBD1,TRBJ2-5,few,TRBV28,CASSFRGLGETQYF,TGTGCCAGCAGTTTTAGGGGGCTAGGAGAGACCCAGTACTTC
TRBD2,TRBJ2-3,few,TRBV6-4,CASSDAGRGGPDTQYF,TGTGCCAGCAGTGACGCGGGACGGGGGGGCCCAGATACGCAGTATTTT
NA,TRBJ1-3,few,TRBV18,CASSGSTDGNTIYF,TGTGCCAGCTCAGGTTCGACGGATGGAAACACCATATATTTT
NA,TRBJ2-6,NA,TRBV6-1,CASSARGRGANVLTF,TGTGCCAGCAGTGCTCGGGGGCGCGGGGCCAACGTCCTGACTTTC
NA,TRBJ1-1,NA,TRBV12-5,CASAGGLGAEAFF,TGTGCTAGTGCCGGGGGGCTAGGCGCTGAAGCTTTCTTT
TRBD1,TRBJ1-2,medium-sized,TRBV4-2,CASLPNPPTGGNYGYTF,TGTGCCAGCCTTCCTAATCCCCCGACAGGGGGGAACTATGGCTACACCTTC
NA,TRBJ2-7,few,TRBV6-5,CASSYLLPTAPKAYEQYF,TGTGCCAGCAGTTACCTACTTCCCACAGCTCCGAAAGCTTACGAGCAGTACTTC
NA,TRBJ2-6,NA,TRBV28,CASTLGGAGTGANVLTF,TGTGCCAGCACCCTCGGCGGGGCAGGAACTGGGGCCAACGTCCTGACTTTC
TRBD2,TRBJ2-3,NA,TRBV6-1,CASSEGGLGRDTQYF,TGTGCCAGCAGTGAAGGGGGACTAGGGAGGGATACGCAGTATTTT
NA,TRBJ1-3,NA,TRBV28,CASSLGGDGNTIYF,TGTGCCAGCAGTTTAGGGGGAGATGGAAACACCATATATTTT
NA,TRBJ1-2,few,TRBV6-4,CASSDSRSSGGYTF,TGTGCCAGCAGTGACAGTCGTTCGTCGGGTGGCTACACCTTC
TRBD1,TRBJ2-2,NA,TRBV5-1,CASSSGQGSGELFF,TGCGCCAGCAGCTCGGGACAGGGGTCCGGGGAGCTGTTTTTT
TRBD1,TRBJ1-2,NA,TRBV19,CASSWAGGPQGYTF,TGTGCCAGTAGTTGGGCAGGGGGCCCACAGGGCTACACCTTC
NA,TRBJ2-5,NA,TRBV6-1,CASSADIQETQYF,TGTGCCAGCAGCGCGGACATTCAAGAGACCCAGTACTTC
NA,TRBJ1-2,NA,TRBV3-1,CASSHGGSRNGYTF,TGTGCCAGCAGCCATGGGGGTTCAAGAAATGGCTACACCTTC
NA,TRBJ1-5,NA,TRBV18,CASSRTGPGGNQPQHF,TGTGCCAGCTCTCGCACGGGCCCAGGGGGCAATCAGCCCCAGCATTTT
NA,TRBJ1-6,NA,TRBV6-1,CASSEARGNSYNSPLHF,TGTGCCAGCAGTGAAGCGAGAGGAAACTCCTATAATTCACCCCTCCACTTT
NA,TRBJ1-1,NA,TRBV6-5,CASGSGSLNTEAFF,TGTGCCAGCGGTTCTGGCAGCTTGAACACTGAAGCTTTCTTT
TRBD2,TRBJ2-7,once,TRBV20-1,CSARDGTSGRFPGYEQYF,TGCAGTGCTAGAGACGGGACTAGCGGGCGGTTCCCAGGCTACGAGCAGTACTTC
NA,TRBJ1-6,few,TRBV15,CATSRDYQAGSWPLHF,TGTGCCACCAGCAGAGACTATCAGGCAGGGAGTTGGCCCCTCCACTTT
NA,TRBJ2-7,few,TRBV6-1,CASSRDGAYEQYF,TGTGCAAGCAGCCGGGACGGAGCCTACGAGCAGTACTTC
NA,TRBJ2-1,NA,TRBV6-1,CASWYYNEQFF,TGTGCCAGCTGGTATTACAATGAGCAGTTCTTC
NA,TRBJ1-3,NA,TRBV6-1,CASSFDEGSGNTIYF,TGTGCCAGCAGTTTCGATGAAGGGTCTGGAAACACCATATATTTT
NA,TRBJ2-2,few,TRBV6-2/TRBV6-3,CASIRDYSYGELFF,TGTGCCAGCATCCGTGATTACAGCTACGGGGAGCTGTTTTTT
NA,TRBJ1-2,NA,TRBV7-2,CASSLKAHYGYTF,TGTGCCAGCAGCTTAAAGGCCCACTATGGCTACACCTTC